This T cell receptor (beta chain) was identified in a study of blood T cell repertoires in COVID-19. Study-level information: COVID-19 samples from acute and convalescent phases originated in the United States, Italy and Spain. PBMCs, B-cell-depleted T cells, or T cells provided the cDNA or gDNA that made up the material.

The ends were cut back, 3 bases at V and 4 bases at J, with 13 bases in the middle. Germline V gene lookup returns CDR1 SEHNR and CDR2 FQNEAQ (reference sequence). CDR3 length: 14 amino acids. Original processing methods: Nucleated cell counts were estimated from reference gene primer amplification. Using immunoSEQ multiplex PCR, the repertoire was profiled, and TCRdb retains in-frame clones only, with some absent. The DNA gave D and trimming, while V, J and clone size come from that table. This table holds 95,000 to 150,000 clones, nearly 90% found once. Sequencing used peripheral blood. V is TRBV7-9 and J is TRBJ2-7; tentatively, D is TRBD2 (5 bases). The receptor comes from a woman aged 60-75 years with COVID-19, enrolled during active disease. The CDR3 protein is CASSLEGGGYEQYF. As DNA, the CDR3 is TGTGCCAGCAGCTTGGAAGGAGGAGGATACGAGCAGTACTTC.